Shown below are 16 T cell receptor beta chains from a single sample sequenced in a study of monozygotic twins with inflammatory bowel disease. TCRdb re-called the 5' RACE reads and catalogs CDR3 proteins one per entry, DNA excluded. This sample contains more than 75,000 distinct CDR3 sequences. Sequencing used blood. The receptors were sampled from a human donor with ulcerative colitis or Crohn's disease, or a healthy co-twin of an affected twin (not recorded which).

The rearrangement uses TRBV7-6 and TRBJ1-1; TCRdb gives TRBD1 as the D gene, but with no DNA this cannot be confirmed. Germline lookup yields CDR1 SGHVS and CDR2 FNYEAQ. CDR3 size: 16 residues. The CDR3 here is CASSLVLGGRYTEAFF.

The J gene is TRBJ1-5, the V gene TRBV20-1; TCRdb gives TRBD1 as the D gene, but with no DNA this cannot be confirmed. The CDR3 has 16 amino acids. Germline CDR1 is DFQATT and CDR2 is SNEGSKA (reference sequence). The CDR3 reads CSARTDTRFYSQPQHF.

The chain is built from TRBV19 and TRBJ2-7. Germline V gives CDR1 LNHDA, CDR2 SQIVND (reference sequence). The CDR3 has 13 residues. This chain's CDR3 is CASSHLGTYEQYF.

The genes are TRBV27 and TRBJ2-5; TCRdb proposes TRBD2, but this gene call is untestable without DNA. This CDR3 is built from 18 residues. Germline CDR1 and CDR2: MNHEY and SMNVEV (reference sequence). The CDR3 loop is CASSFLAGGPSPQETQYF.

The chain has TRBV5-6 and TRBJ2-5; the D call of TRBD2 rests on TCRdb alone, since no DNA is present to check it. The CDR3 spans 15 residues. Germline loops: CDR1 SGHDT, CDR2 YYEEEE. The CDR3 protein is CASSLGTRSRETQYF.

The CDR3 here is CSANQGGEAFF. The rearrangement uses TRBV20-1 and TRBJ1-1; TCRdb returns TRBD1, unconfirmable since there is no DNA. CDR1 and CDR2 (germline): DFQATT, SNEGSKA (reference sequence). The CDR3 contains 11 residues.

The chain joins TRBV29-1 to TRBJ1-5; no DNA is available, so the TRBD1 call from TCRdb remains unchecked. In germline, CDR1 is SQVTM, CDR2 ANQGSEA. This CDR3 has 13 residues. The CDR3 reads CSVRGSGNQPQHF.

Here the CDR3 reads CASSLAGAETQYF. This chain connects TRBV5-1 to TRBJ2-5; the D call from TCRdb, TRBD1, cannot be confirmed without DNA. Germline CDR1 reads SGHRS; CDR2 reads YFSETQ. The CDR3 totals 13 residues.

This chain uses TRBV20-1 with TRBJ2-1; no DNA is available, so the TRBD1 call from TCRdb remains unchecked. Germline CDR1 is DFQATT and CDR2 is SNEGSKA (reference sequence). The CDR3 extends over 15 amino acids. This chain's CDR3 is CSARADGVPYNEQFF.

V gene TRBV5-1 combines with J gene TRBJ1-1; TCRdb selects TRBD1, and the lack of DNA leaves this call unchecked. The germline CDR1 and CDR2 sequences are SGHRS and YFSETQ. CDR3 length: 15 amino acids. CDR3 sequence: CASSWARGENTEAFF. The full variable domain, with the rest looked up from reference TRBV5-1 and TRBJ1-1, is KAGVTQTPRYLIKTRGQQVTLSCSPISGHRSVSWYQQTPGQGLQFLFEYFSETQRNKGNFPGRFSGRQFSNSRSEMNVSTLELGDSALYLCASSWARGENTEAFFGQGTRLTVV.

V is TRBV5-8 and J is TRBJ1-1; no DNA is available, so the TRBD1 call from TCRdb remains unchecked. This CDR3 spans 12 amino acids. Germline CDR1 SGHTS, CDR2 YDEGEE. CDR3 region: CASSYRDLLAFF.

This chain links TRBV3-1 with TRBJ2-3. Germline-derived CDR1 and CDR2 are LGHDT and YNNKEL (reference sequence). This CDR3 has 13 amino acids. The CDR3: CASSYSLIDTQYF.

The J gene is TRBJ1-4, the V gene TRBV5-4; TCRdb's D call of TRBD1 is untestable without DNA. CDR3 length equals 15 residues. Germline V CDR1 and CDR2: SGHNT, YYREEE (reference sequence). The CDR3 sequence is CASSFAVGENEKLFF.

This chain connects TRBV18 to TRBJ2-1; TCRdb selects TRBD2, and the lack of DNA leaves this call unchecked. Per germline, CDR1 KGHSH and CDR2 LQKENI. This CDR3 has 17 residues. This CDR3 is CASSPGTSGVSYNEQFF.

The gene calls are TRBV2 and TRBJ2-1; TCRdb gives TRBD2 as the D gene, but with no DNA this cannot be confirmed. Germline CDR1 reads SNHLY; CDR2 reads FYNNEI. CDR3 length equals 14 residues. The CDR3 is CASRASGGANEQFF.

The chain is built from TRBV29-1 and TRBJ1-1; TCRdb calls TRBD1, which cannot be checked without DNA. The CDR3 runs 13 residues. CDR1 is SQVTM, CDR2 ANQGSEA, per germline. The CDR3 protein is CSGMDRANAEAFF.